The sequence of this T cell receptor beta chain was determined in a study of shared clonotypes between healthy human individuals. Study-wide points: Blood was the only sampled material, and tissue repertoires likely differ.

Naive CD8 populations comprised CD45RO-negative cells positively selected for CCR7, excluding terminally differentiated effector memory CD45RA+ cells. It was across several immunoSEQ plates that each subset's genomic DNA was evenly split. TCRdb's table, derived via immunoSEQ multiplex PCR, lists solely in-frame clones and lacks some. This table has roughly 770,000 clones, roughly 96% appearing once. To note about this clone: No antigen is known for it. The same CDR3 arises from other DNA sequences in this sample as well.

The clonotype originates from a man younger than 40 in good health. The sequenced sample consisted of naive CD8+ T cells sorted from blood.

The CDR3 nucleotides read TGTGCCAGCAGCCTAGTCGGCGAGCAGTACTTC. Its protein product is CASSLVGEQYF. This sequence joins TRBV7-9 and TRBJ2-7; D remains ambiguous. The CDR3 is 11 residues long. V was clipped by 5 bases and J by 6 bases, with 8 bases between them. In germline, CDR1 is SEHNR, CDR2 FQNEAQ (reference sequence).